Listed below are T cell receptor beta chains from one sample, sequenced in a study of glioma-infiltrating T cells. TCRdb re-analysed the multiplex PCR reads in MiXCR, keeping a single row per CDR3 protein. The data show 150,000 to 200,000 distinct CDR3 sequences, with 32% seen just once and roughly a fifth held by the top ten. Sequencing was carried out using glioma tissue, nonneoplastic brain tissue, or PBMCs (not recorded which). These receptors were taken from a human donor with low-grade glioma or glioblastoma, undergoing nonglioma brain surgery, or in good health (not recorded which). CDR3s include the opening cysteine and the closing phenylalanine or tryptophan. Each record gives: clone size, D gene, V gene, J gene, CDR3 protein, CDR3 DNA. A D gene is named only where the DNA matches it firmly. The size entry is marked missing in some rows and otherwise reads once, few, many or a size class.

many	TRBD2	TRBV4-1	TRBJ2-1	CASSQDGGVGSYNEQFF	TGCGCCAGCAGCCAAGATGGGGGGGTTGGCTCCTACAATGAGCAGTTCTTC
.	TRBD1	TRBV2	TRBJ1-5	CASRGGTGDQTQHF	TGTGCCAGCAGAGGCGGGACAGGCGATCAGACCCAGCATTTT
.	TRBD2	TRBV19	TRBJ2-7	CASSPRTSGYGQYF	TGTGCCAGTAGTCCTCGGACTAGCGGGTACGGGCAGTACTTC
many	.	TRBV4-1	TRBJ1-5	CASSQSGSTLNQPQHF	TGCGCCAGCAGCCAGTCGGGCTCAACCCTCAATCAGCCCCAGCATTTT
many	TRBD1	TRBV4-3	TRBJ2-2	CASSHHDRGPNTGELFF	TGCGCCAGCAGCCACCACGACAGGGGGCCGAACACCGGGGAGCTGTTTTTT
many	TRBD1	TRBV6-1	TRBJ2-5	CASSSQGAGETQYF	TGTGCCAGCAGTTCCCAGGGGGCTGGAGAGACCCAGTACTTC
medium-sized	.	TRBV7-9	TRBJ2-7	CASSRLGGADTYEQYF	TGTGCCAGCAGCCGCCTTGGGGGGGCTGATACCTACGAGCAGTACTTC
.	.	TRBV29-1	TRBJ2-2	CSVETVKNTGELFF	TGCAGCGTTGAAACAGTAAAGAACACCGGGGAGCTGTTTTTT
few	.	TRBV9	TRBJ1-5	CASSVRQKNSNQPQHF	TGTGCCAGCAGCGTGAGACAGAAAAATAGCAATCAGCCCCAGCATTTT
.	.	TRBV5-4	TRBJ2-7	CARSRWAGSYEQYF	TGTGCCAGGAGCCGTTGGGCAGGGTCTTACGAGCAGTACTTC
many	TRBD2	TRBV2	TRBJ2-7	CASRPGTSYEQYF	TGTGCCAGCAGGCCAGGGACTAGTTACGAGCAGTACTTC
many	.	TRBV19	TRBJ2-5	CASSADREGTQYF	TGTGCCAGTAGTGCTGATCGCGAAGGGACCCAGTACTTC
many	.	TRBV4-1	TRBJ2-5	CASSQDRPYQETQYF	TGCGCCAGCAGCCAAGATCGGCCGTACCAAGAGACCCAGTACTTC
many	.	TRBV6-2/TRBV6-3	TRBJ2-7	CASSYLGWYEQYF	TGTGCCAGCAGTTACTTGGGGTGGTACGAGCAGTACTTC
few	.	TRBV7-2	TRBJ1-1	CASSGQWTEAFF	TGTGCCAGCAGTGGACAGTGGACTGAAGCTTTCTTT
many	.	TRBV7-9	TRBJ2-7	CASSPWGYEQYF	TGTGCCAGCAGCCCCTGGGGATACGAGCAGTACTTC
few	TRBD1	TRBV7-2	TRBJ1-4	CASSSTGTGDNEKLFF	TGTGCCAGCAGCTCTACCGGGACAGGGGATAATGAAAAACTGTTTTTT
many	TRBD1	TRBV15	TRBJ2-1	CATSPGTGGYNEQFF	TGTGCCACCAGCCCAGGGACAGGGGGATACAATGAGCAGTTCTTC
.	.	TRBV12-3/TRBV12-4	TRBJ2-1	CASSYRPNNEQFF	TGTGCCAGCAGTTACCGACCCAACAATGAGCAGTTCTTC
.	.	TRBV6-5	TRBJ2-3	CASSYLAKDTQYF	TGTGCCAGCAGTTACTTAGCTAAGGATACGCAGTATTTT
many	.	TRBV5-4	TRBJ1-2	CASSFVQSYGYTF	TGTGCCAGCAGCTTCGTCCAGTCCTATGGCTACACCTTC
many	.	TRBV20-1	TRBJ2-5	CTGGEWETQYF	TGCACCGGAGGGGAGTGGGAGACCCAGTACTTC
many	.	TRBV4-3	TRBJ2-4	CASSQDEGLAKNIQYF	TGCGCCAGCAGCCAAGATGAGGGTCTAGCCAAAAACATTCAGTACTTC
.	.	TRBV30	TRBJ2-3	CAWSVPLSGRTDTQYF	TGTGCCTGGAGTGTACCCCTATCGGGACGAACAGATACGCAGTATTTT
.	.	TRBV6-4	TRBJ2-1	CASSDFAGSDNEQFF	TGTGCCAGCAGTGATTTTGCGGGGTCGGACAATGAGCAGTTCTTC
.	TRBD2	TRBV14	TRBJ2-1	CASSQEASGTSSYNEQFF	TGTGCCAGCAGCCAAGAAGCTAGCGGGACATCCTCCTACAATGAGCAGTTCTTC
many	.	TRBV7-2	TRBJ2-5	CASSLTSETQYF	TGTGCCAGCAGCTTAACCAGTGAGACCCAGTACTTC
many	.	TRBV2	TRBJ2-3	CASSEFDLTDTQYF	TGTGCCAGCAGTGAATTCGACCTAACAGATACGCAGTATTTT
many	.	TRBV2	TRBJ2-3	CASPRGSATDTQYF	TGTGCCAGCCCCCGGGGTAGCGCCACAGATACGCAGTATTTT
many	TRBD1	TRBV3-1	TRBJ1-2	CASSGDRVYDGYTF	TGTGCCAGCAGCGGGGACAGGGTTTACGATGGCTACACCTTC
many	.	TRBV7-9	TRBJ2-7	CASSARLDYERPYEQYF	TGTGCCAGCAGCGCTAGACTGGACTATGAGAGGCCCTACGAGCAGTACTTC
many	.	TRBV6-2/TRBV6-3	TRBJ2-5	CASSRTAEETQYF	TGTGCCAGCAGCAGGACGGCCGAAGAGACCCAGTACTTC
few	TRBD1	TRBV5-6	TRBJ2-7	CASSPTGGGYEQYF	TGTGCCAGCAGCCCTACAGGGGGTGGCTACGAGCAGTACTTC
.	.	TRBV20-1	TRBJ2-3	CSARPAQGASTDMQYF	TGCAGTGCGCGTCCAGCTCAGGGAGCTTCGACAGATATGCAGTATTTT
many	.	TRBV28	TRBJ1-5	CASSSPATAIDQPQHF	TGTGCCAGCAGTTCCCCCGCGACAGCGATAGATCAGCCCCAGCATTTT
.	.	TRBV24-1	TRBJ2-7	CAASQAGSACEQYF	TGTGCCGCCAGTCAGGCAGGGTCCGCCTGCGAGCAGTACTTC
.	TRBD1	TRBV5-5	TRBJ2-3	CASSSTGTVSSDTQYF	TGTGCCAGCAGCTCTACCGGGACAGTTTCTTCAGATACGCAGTATTTT
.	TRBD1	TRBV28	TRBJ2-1	CASSLLGQGSPERFF	TGTGCCAGCAGTCTCCTAGGACAGGGGTCGCCGGAGCGGTTCTTC
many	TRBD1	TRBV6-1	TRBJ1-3	CASSSTGVRGNTIYF	TGTGCCAGCAGTTCGACAGGGGTTCGTGGAAACACCATATATTTT
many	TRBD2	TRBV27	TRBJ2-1	CASSLGLVANEQFF	TGTGCCAGCAGTCTAGGACTAGTTGCTAATGAGCAGTTCTTC
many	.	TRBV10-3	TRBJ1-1	CAISGRGDAATEAFF	TGTGCCATCAGTGGTCGGGGGGACGCAGCGACTGAAGCTTTCTTT
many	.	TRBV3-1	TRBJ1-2	CASSPMGYREKGYGYTF	TGTGCCAGCAGCCCGATGGGATACAGGGAGAAGGGTTATGGCTACACCTTC
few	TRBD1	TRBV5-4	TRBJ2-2	CASRSGTGAPGELFF	TGTGCCAGCAGGTCCGGGACAGGGGCGCCCGGGGAGCTGTTTTTT
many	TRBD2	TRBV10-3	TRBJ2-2	CAIRGGSGTGELFF	TGTGCCATCAGAGGCGGGAGTGGCACCGGGGAGCTGTTTTTT
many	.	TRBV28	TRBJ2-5	CASSSRLQETQYF	TGTGCCAGCAGTTCCCGACTCCAAGAGACCCAGTACTTC
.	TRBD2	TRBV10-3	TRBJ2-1	CAISSSGALSYEQFF	TGTGCCATCAGTTCTAGCGGGGCGTTGTCCTATGAGCAGTTCTTC
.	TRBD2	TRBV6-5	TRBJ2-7	CASSYSGGSVYEQYF	TGTGCCAGCAGTTACTCGGGGGGGAGCGTCTACGAGCAGTACTTC
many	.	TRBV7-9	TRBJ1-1	CASSPGPQAFF	TGTGCCAGCAGCCCCGGGCCACAAGCTTTCTTT
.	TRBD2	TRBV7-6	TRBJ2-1	CASSQTLAGGYSYNEQFF	TGTGCCAGCAGCCAGACCCTAGCGGGAGGGTACTCCTACAATGAGCAGTTCTTC
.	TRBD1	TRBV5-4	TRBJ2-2	CASSLGQGHTGELFF	TGTGCCAGCAGCCTAGGACAGGGACACACCGGGGAGCTGTTTTTT
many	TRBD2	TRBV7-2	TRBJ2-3	CASRLGLAGVADTQYF	TGTGCCAGCAGGCTAGGACTAGCGGGAGTAGCGGATACGCAGTATTTT
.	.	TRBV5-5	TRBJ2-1	CAVALDYFSYNEQFF	TGTGCCGTCGCGTTAGACTACTTCTCCTACAATGAGCAGTTCTTC
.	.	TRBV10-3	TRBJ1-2	CANSDRNSDGYTF	TGTGCCAACTCTGACAGGAATTCGGATGGCTACACCTTC
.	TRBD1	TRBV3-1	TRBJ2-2	CASSQPQGNRGTGELFF	TGTGCCAGCAGCCAACCTCAGGGTAACAGGGGGACCGGGGAGCTGTTTTTT
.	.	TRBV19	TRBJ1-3	CASTDGSSGNTIYF	TGTGCCAGTACCGACGGAAGCTCTGGAAACACCATATATTTT
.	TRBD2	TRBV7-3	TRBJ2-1	CASSFGTSRSNEQFF	TGTGCCAGCAGCTTTGGGACTAGCCGGAGTAATGAGCAGTTCTTC
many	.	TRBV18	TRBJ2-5	CASSPNNHQETQYF	TGTGCCAGCTCACCAAACAACCACCAAGAGACCCAGTACTTC
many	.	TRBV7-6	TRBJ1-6	CASSSGGNNSPLHF	TGTGCCAGCAGCTCCGGGGGAAATAATTCACCCCTCCACTTT
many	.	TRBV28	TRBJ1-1	CASHGRTEAFF	TGTGCCAGCCACGGGAGGACTGAAGCTTTCTTT
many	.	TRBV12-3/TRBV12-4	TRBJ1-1	CASSYTMNTEAFF	TGTGCCAGCAGCTATACCATGAACACTGAAGCTTTCTTT